One sample yielded the 30 T cell receptor beta chains listed below, sequenced in a study of blood T cell repertoires in COVID-19. Clones were read by immunoSEQ multiplex PCR, and TCRdb kept only the in-frame ones, dropping some. This sample yields roughly 200,000 clones, of which around 84% are seen a single time; around 21% belongs to the top ten. Sequencing was performed on peripheral blood. These TCRs come from a human donor in a cohort sampled during active COVID-19.

As to this clone: The sample has other DNA sequences that encode this CDR3 too. V gene TRBV4-1 combines with J gene TRBJ2-3; 9 nucleotides agree with TRBD2. Germline CDR1 and CDR2: MGHRA and YSYEKL. The CDR3 consists of 17 residues. After removal of 1 base from V and 1 base from J, the junction contained 6 bases not matched to a gene. The CDR3 region is CASSQGGLARRTDTQYF. CDR3 nucleotide sequence: TGCGCCAGCAGCCAAGGGGGACTAGCCCGGCGCACAGATACGCAGTATTTT.

The chain carries TRBV5-1 and TRBJ1-1, with a weak D call TRBD1 (6 bases). Trimming took 2 bases from V and 5 from J, leaving 13 bases between them. The CDR3 spans 14 residues. Germline-derived CDR1 and CDR2 are SGHRS and YFSETQ. The CDR3 coding sequence is TGCGCCAGCAGCTTAACGTCCCAGGGGACTGAAGCTTTCTTT. Amino acid sequence: CASSLTSQGTEAFF.

The chain is built from TRBV11-2 and TRBJ1-2; a weak D match, TRBD1 (5 bases). Trimming removed 3 bases at V and 6 bases at J, with 8 bases between. Germline V gives CDR1 SGHAT, CDR2 FQNNGV. CDR3 length: 12 amino acids. The CDR3: CASSFATDGYTF. In DNA form, the CDR3 reads TGTGCCAGCAGCTTTGCGACAGATGGCTACACCTTC.

J is TRBJ1-5 and V is TRBV28, with D perhaps TRBD1 (6 bases). Per germline, CDR1 MDHEN and CDR2 SYDVKM. Trimming took 3 bases from V and 9 from J, leaving 18 bases between them. The CDR3 spans 15 residues. Here the CDR3 reads CASSLRRGLVGPQHF. CDR3 DNA sequence: TGTGCCAGCAGTTTGCGCAGGGGATTAGTGGGGCCCCAGCATTTT.

The table lists this clone with a count of one. The V gene is TRBV18, the J gene TRBJ1-2; D is uncertain. Germline loops: CDR1 KGHSH, CDR2 LQKENI. The CDR3 is made up of 12 amino acids. V lost 6 bases and J lost 4, with 9 bases in between. The CDR3 spells CASSGDVYGYTF. In nucleotides, the CDR3 is TGTGCCAGCTCCGGTGATGTCTATGGCTACACCTTC.

This clone showed up just once. The chain combines TRBV7-9 with TRBJ2-1; D is undetermined. Germline CDR1 is SEHNR and CDR2 is FQNEAQ (reference sequence). The CDR3 is 15 amino acids. V was cut by 1 base and J by 4 bases, with 11 bases left in between. The CDR3 DNA reads TGTGCCAGCAGCTTAGACCCTGCGCTATACAATGAGCAGTTCTTC. It yields the protein CASSLDPALYNEQFF.

CDR3: CASTQGGADSYEQYF. The CDR3 nucleotides are TGCGCCAGCACCCAAGGCGGGGCCGACTCCTACGAGCAGTACTTC. The genes are TRBV23-1 and TRBJ2-7; D perhaps matches TRBD2 (6 bases). TRBV23-1 is an ORF; its function is uncertain. The CDR3 runs to 15 residues. Deletions cut 7 bases from V and 0 bases from J, with 16 bases between.

This clone appeared a single time. This sequence joins TRBV2 and TRBJ2-7; D unresolved. The CDR3 runs to 12 residues. The V end lost 5 bases, the J end lost 2 bases, and 7 bases lay between the germline ends. Germline V gene data show CDR1 as SNHLY and CDR2 as FYNNEI. The CDR3 sequence is CASSTGPYEQYF. The CDR3 DNA reads as TGTGCCAGCAGTACCGGTCCCTACGAGCAGTACTTC.

J is TRBJ1-2 and V is TRBV12-3 or TRBV12-4; a possible D gene is TRBD1 (5 bases). The CDR3 has 13 residues. With 8 bases removed from V and 4 bases from J, the gap between germline ends came to 14 bases. As DNA, the CDR3 is TGTGCCAGCGGCCAGGGCTCGGGCTATGGCTACACCTTC. This codes for CASGQGSGYGYTF.

The CDR3 DNA follows: TGTGCCAGCAGCCCAGGGCGGGAGCAGTTCTTC. Protein sequence: CASSPGREQFF. This chain links TRBV3-1 (or the pseudogene TRBV3-2) with TRBJ2-1, with a possible D match to TRBD1 (5 bases). The CDR3 has 11 residues. The V gene lost 4 bases and the J gene lost 10 bases, with 8 bases spanning the gap. Germline values: CDR1 LGHDT, CDR2 YNNKEL (reference sequence).

This clone was observed once. The gene calls are TRBV18 and TRBJ1-2, with 7 bases aligning to TRBD1. With V trimmed by 1 base and J by 6 bases, 2 bases remained unmatched. The CDR3 runs to 13 residues. Germline V CDR1 and CDR2: KGHSH, LQKENI. The chain's CDR3 is CASSPRQGDGYTF. The CDR3 nucleotides read TGTGCCAGCTCACCACGGCAGGGGGATGGCTACACCTTC.

This chain uses TRBV10-2 with TRBJ1-5; D is ambiguous. Deletions cut 3 bases from V and 2 bases from J, with 8 bases between. The CDR3 covers 14 residues. Germline V gives CDR1 WSHSY, CDR2 SAAADI. This CDR3 reads CASSEAGGNQPQHF. The CDR3 coding sequence is TGCGCCAGCAGTGAAGCCGGAGGCAATCAGCCCCAGCATTTT.

About this clone: Sequence at one end of the junction differs from germline and may be a read error. The J gene is TRBJ1-4, the V gene TRBV28; D unresolved. This CDR3 contains 13 residues. CDR1 is MDHEN, CDR2 SYDVKM, per germline. CDR3 loop: CASTPEAKEKLFF. The CDR3 DNA reads TGTGCCAGCACCCCCGAGGCTAAGGAAAAACTGTTTTTT. Together with reference TRBV28 and TRBJ1-4, the CDR3 gives the full variable domain: DVKVTQSSRYLVKRTGEKVFLECVQDMDHENMFWYRQDPGLGLRLIYFSYDVKMKEKGDIPEGYSVSREKKERFSLILESASTNQTSMYLCASTPEAKEKLFFGSGTQLSVL.

In nucleotides, the CDR3 is TGTGCCAGCGAAGGACAGAGCTCCTACGAGCAGTACGTC. Residues: CASEGQSSYEQYV. The J gene is TRBJ2-7, the V gene TRBV27; D is possibly TRBD1 (6 bases). CDR3 length: 13 residues. The V end was cut by 8 bases, the J end by 0 bases, with 11 bases between. The germline V gene encodes CDR1 MNHEY and CDR2 SMNVEV (reference sequence).

The J gene is TRBJ1-5, the V gene TRBV2; TRBD1 aligns across 9 bases. Unmatched junction bases numbered 5, after V lost 4 bases and J lost 4 bases. The CDR3 length is 15 residues. Germline V gene sequence: CDR1 SNHLY, CDR2 FYNNEI. As DNA, the CDR3 is TGTGCCAGCAGTGTTGAGACAGGGGGGAATCAGCCCCAGCATTTT. Its protein product is CASSVETGGNQPQHF.

The sample holds a few counts of this clone. The CDR3 here is CASKRGGYEQYF. The CDR3 region has the DNA TGTGCCAGCAAGAGGGGGGGGTACGAGCAGTACTTC. The rearrangement links TRBV28 to TRBJ2-7; the D gene is possibly TRBD2 (7 bases). CDR1 and CDR2 (germline): MDHEN, SYDVKM. Trimming cost V 7 bases and J 4 bases, with 11 bases left between them. The CDR3 totals 12 residues. Together with reference TRBV28 and TRBJ2-7, the CDR3 gives the full variable domain: DVKVTQSSRYLVKRTGEKVFLECVQDMDHENMFWYRQDPGLGLRLIYFSYDVKMKEKGDIPEGYSVSREKKERFSLILESASTNQTSMYLCASKRGGYEQYFGPGTRLTVT.

The gene calls are TRBV27 and TRBJ1-5; D gene unclear. The germline CDR1 and CDR2 sequences are MNHEY and SMNVEV (reference sequence). The V end lost 7 bases, the J end lost 4 bases, and 14 bases lay between the germline ends. There are 14 residues in the CDR3. CDR3 in DNA: TGTGCCAGCAAGGGTAACGGGAAGAATCAGCCCCAGCATTTT. It yields the protein CASKGNGKNQPQHF.

V and J are TRBV7-8 and TRBJ2-3; TRBD2 matches at 7 bases. Germline V CDR1 and CDR2: SGHVS, FQNEAQ. The CDR3 spans 15 residues. J was trimmed by 3 bases and V by 4 bases; bases with no gene match: 7. Here the CDR3 DNA reads TGTGCCAGCAGCTGGAAGCGGGGCAGGACAGATACGCAGTATTTT. Translating gives CASSWKRGRTDTQYF.

This chain uses TRBV28 with TRBJ2-3, with TRBD1 matching over 12 bases. The CDR3 covers 16 residues. With V trimmed by 5 bases and J by 6 bases, 9 bases remained unmatched. CDR1 and CDR2 (germline): MDHEN, SYDVKM. The CDR3 DNA follows: TGTGCCAGCAGTCTGACTCGGGGACAGGGGGCTGATACGCAGTATTTT. Its protein product is CASSLTRGQGADTQYF.

This clone was recorded many times. A junction boundary mismatches the germline segment, possibly from a read error. The V and J genes are TRBV2 and TRBJ2-2, with TRBD1 identical over 7 bases. The CDR3 covers 15 residues. The V gene's germline CDR1 is SNHLY and CDR2 FYNNEI. The CDR3 region has the DNA TGTGCCAGCAGGGAAGCTCTGACAGGGTTCGGGGAGCTGTTTTTT. It translates to CASREALTGFGELFF. Variable domain in full (rest from reference TRBV2 and TRBJ2-2): EPEVTQTPSHQVTQMGQEVILRCVPISNHLYFYWYRQILGQKVEFLVSFYNNEISEKSEIFDDQFSVERPDGSNFTLKIRSTKLEDSAMYFCASREALTGFGELFFGEGSRLTVL.

The V call is TRBV2, the J call TRBJ2-7, with D possibly matching TRBD1 (6 bases). CDR1 SNHLY and CDR2 FYNNEI come from the germline V gene. Between the trimmed V and J ends, which lost 7 bases and 0 bases, there was a span of 7 bases. The CDR3 has 12 amino acids. The DNA of the CDR3 is TGTGCCAGCAAGGACAGCTCCTACGAGCAGTACTTC. Its translation: CASKDSSYEQYF.

This chain links TRBV5-1 with TRBJ1-3; possible D gene TRBD1, 5 bases. The CDR3 contains 13 residues. The germline CDR1 and CDR2 sequences are SGHRS and YFSETQ. The ends were cut back, 6 bases at V and 4 bases at J, with 11 bases in the middle. The CDR3, as DNA: TGCGCCAGCATGATGGGGCCGGGAAACACCATATATTTT. Protein product: CASMMGPGNTIYF.

The chain uses TRBV10-1 and TRBJ1-5, with 9 bases aligning to TRBD1. Germline loops: CDR1 WNHNN, CDR2 SYGVQD (reference sequence). There are 16 residues in the CDR3. V lost 3 bases, J lost 4 bases, and 7 bases stayed unmatched. For the CDR3, the DNA is TGCGCCAGCAGTGACTACAGGGGGCTTCGGAATCAGCCCCAGCATTTT. It translates to CASSDYRGLRNQPQHF.

V is TRBV5-1 and J is TRBJ2-6; tentative D call: TRBD2 (5 bases). CDR1 is SGHRS and CDR2 is YFSETQ in the germline V gene. CDR3 size: 16 residues. V was cut by 4 bases and J by 0 bases, with 11 bases left in between. CDR3 sequence reads: CASSADGNSGANVLTF. The CDR3 DNA reads TGCGCCAGCAGCGCGGACGGGAACTCTGGGGCCAACGTCCTGACTTTC. Full variable domain (outside the CDR3, taken from reference TRBV5-1 and TRBJ2-6): KAGVTQTPRYLIKTRGQQVTLSCSPISGHRSVSWYQQTPGQGLQFLFEYFSETQRNKGNFPGRFSGRQFSNSRSEMNVSTLELGDSALYLCASSADGNSGANVLTFGAGSRLTVL.

V gene TRBV18 combines with J gene TRBJ2-1; D is unresolved. Germline V gene lookup returns CDR1 KGHSH and CDR2 LQKENI. Trimming cost V 3 bases and J 4 bases, with 10 bases left between them. This CDR3 comprises 14 residues. The CDR3 nucleotides are TGTGCCAGCTCACCCAATCAGGCGTACAATGAGCAGTTCTTC. This translates into CASSPNQAYNEQFF.

The gene calls are TRBV7-8 and TRBJ2-7; D may be TRBD1 (5 bases). Per the germline V gene, CDR1 is SGHVS and CDR2 is FQNEAQ. Trimming cost V 3 bases and J 0 bases, with 9 bases left between them. The CDR3 is 14 residues long. The CDR3 loop is CASSFRRASYEQYF. In DNA, the CDR3 is TGTGCCAGCAGCTTCCGCAGGGCCTCCTACGAGCAGTACTTC. Using reference TRBV7-8 and TRBJ2-7 for the parts outside the CDR3, the full variable domain is GAGVSQSPRYKVAKRGQDVALRCDPISGHVSLFWYQQALGQGPEFLTYFQNEAQLDKSGLPSDRFFAERPEGSVSTLKIQRTQQEDSAVYLCASSFRRASYEQYFGPGTRLTVT.

The V call is TRBV3-1 (or the pseudogene TRBV3-2), the J call TRBJ2-3; 11 bases agree with TRBD2. Germline trimming cut 2 bases from V and 5 bases from J; bases unmatched to any gene: 9. The CDR3 is 17 amino acids. The germline V gene encodes CDR1 LGHDT and CDR2 YNNKEL (reference sequence). CDR3: CASSQQLLAGVRDTQYF. In DNA form, the CDR3 reads TGTGCCAGCAGCCAACAATTACTAGCGGGAGTGCGAGATACGCAGTATTTT.

The J gene is TRBJ1-1, the V gene TRBV27; D possibly corresponds to TRBD1 (5 bases). The CDR3 length is 13 residues. Germline V gene data show CDR1 as MNHEY and CDR2 as SMNVEV (reference sequence). Trimming took 7 bases from V and 7 from J, leaving 16 bases between them. The CDR3 nucleotides read TGTGCCAGCAAACGGTGGGAGGGGATTGAAGCTTTCTTT. Protein sequence: CASKRWEGIEAFF.

The chain carries TRBV3-1 (or the pseudogene TRBV3-2) and TRBJ1-4; possibly TRBD1 for D (5 bases). The ends were cut back, 4 bases at V and 8 bases at J, with 14 bases in the middle. Germline loops: CDR1 LGHDT, CDR2 YNNKEL (reference sequence). The CDR3 has 14 amino acids. CDR3 nucleotide sequence: TGTGCCAGCAGCCCCGGACATGGAAGCGAAAAACTGTTTTTT. This gives the protein CASSPGHGSEKLFF.

The chain joins TRBV7-9 to TRBJ2-7; D unresolved. The CDR3 has 17 residues. Trimming pared 1 base from V and 2 bases from J, leaving 18 bases between. Germline V gene sequence: CDR1 SEHNR, CDR2 FQNEAQ (reference sequence). CDR3 DNA sequence: TGTGCCAGCAGCTTAGGTTTTGACTCTTTAGGCCCCTACGAGCAGTACTTC. Translation gives CASSLGFDSLGPYEQYF.